This is a list of T cell receptor beta chains from one sample in a study of OX40 agonist ivuxolimab in advanced cancers. Profiling relied on immunoSEQ multiplex PCR, and the TCRdb table lists in-frame clones only, not all of them. The table includes approximately 90,000 clones, 91% detected once. Sequenced material: CD4+ or CD8+ T cells sorted from blood, taken in a trial of the OX40 agonist ivuxolimab. All receptors derive from an adult with an advanced solid tumor such as melanoma, head and neck, liver or kidney cancer. The CDR3 runs from the conserved cysteine through the conserved F or W. The D gene is left open where the match is weak. Not every row has a clone size; where given, it reads once, few, many or a size class.

J | V | size | D | CDR3 | DNA
TRBJ1-4 | TRBV6-6 | . | . | CASSYAPNEKLFF | TGTGCCAGCAGTTATGCCCCTAATGAAAAACTGTTTTTT
TRBJ1-2 | TRBV18 | . | . | CASSPPGRSVSYGYTF | TGTGCCAGCTCGCCCCCGGGACGCAGTGTAAGCTATGGCTACACCTTC
TRBJ2-3 | TRBV18 | . | . | CASSPPRRDNRDTQYF | TGTGCCAGCTCACCTCCTCGGCGGGACAACAGAGATACGCAGTATTTT
TRBJ2-1 | TRBV6-4 | . | . | CASSESGYNNEQFF | TGTGCCAGCAGTGAAAGCGGGTATAACAATGAGCAGTTCTTC
TRBJ2-7 | TRBV7-8 | . | TRBD1 | CASSFGTGPYEQYF | TGTGCCAGCAGCTTTGGGACAGGGCCCTACGAGCAGTACTTC
TRBJ2-7 | TRBV18 | . | TRBD1 | CASSPRSGGSYEQYF | TGTGCCAGCTCACCACGATCAGGGGGCTCCTACGAGCAGTACTTC
TRBJ1-3 | TRBV4-1 | . | TRBD1 | CASHNEGPGQGASGNTIYF | TGCGCCAGCCATAACGAAGGACCGGGACAGGGGGCTTCTGGAAACACCATATATTTT
TRBJ2-7 | TRBV10-3 | . | TRBD1 | CAIHGTDSYEQYF | TGTGCCATCCATGGGACAGACTCCTACGAGCAGTACTTC
TRBJ2-3 | TRBV11-2 | . | . | CASSLVSGAGVDTQYF | TGTGCCAGCAGCTTAGTTTCGGGGGCCGGGGTAGATACGCAGTATTTT
TRBJ1-1 | TRBV10-3 | . | TRBD1 | CAIQQGARTEAFF | TGTGCCATCCAACAGGGGGCACGGACTGAAGCTTTCTTT
TRBJ2-7 | TRBV18 | . | . | CASSPLGGGIYEQYF | TGTGCCAGCTCACCATTAGGCGGCGGGATTTACGAGCAGTACTTC
TRBJ1-3 | TRBV7-6 | . | . | CASSLTGGGNTIYF | TGTGCCAGCAGCTTAACCGGGGGTGGAAACACCATATATTTT
TRBJ2-7 | TRBV7-9 | . | . | CASSGPRVPDEQYF | TGTGCCAGCAGCGGCCCCAGGGTTCCGGACGAGCAGTACTTC
TRBJ2-5 | TRBV5-1 | . | TRBD2 | CASSPLIAGEVETQYF | TGCGCCAGCAGCCCACTAATAGCGGGAGAAGTTGAGACCCAGTACTTC
TRBJ1-1 | TRBV20-1 | . | . | CSARDDPVAFF | TGCAGTGCTAGAGACGACCCAGTAGCTTTCTTT
TRBJ1-2 | TRBV19 | . | . | CASSMGQINYGYTF | TGTGCCAGTAGTATGGGGCAGATTAACTATGGCTACACCTTC
TRBJ1-2 | TRBV4-1 | . | . | CASSLRTPAEGYTF | TGCGCCAGCAGCCTCCGGACCCCGGCAGAGGGCTACACCTTC
TRBJ2-7 | TRBV4-1 | . | TRBD2 | CASSQGLAGDYEQYF | TGCGCCAGCAGCCAAGGACTAGCGGGAGACTACGAGCAGTACTTC
TRBJ2-7 | TRBV5-1 | . | . | CASSLASTFSYEQYF | TGCGCCAGCAGCTTGGCCAGCACCTTCTCCTACGAGCAGTACTTC
TRBJ2-1 | TRBV4-2 | . | TRBD2 | CASSQDWASSGRSYNEQFF | TGTGCCAGCAGCCAAGATTGGGCCTCTAGCGGGAGATCCTACAATGAGCAGTTCTTC
TRBJ2-7 | TRBV6-6 | . | . | CASSSAVTYEQYF | TGTGCCAGCAGTTCTGCGGTCACCTACGAGCAGTACTTC
TRBJ2-7 | TRBV5-4 | once | . | CASSLDRDTYEQYF | TGTGCCAGCAGCTTGGATAGGGACACCTACGAGCAGTACTTC
TRBJ2-3 | TRBV4-1 | . | TRBD2 | CASSQLLAGGKRGTDTQYF | TGCGCCAGCAGCCAACTACTAGCGGGAGGGAAGCGGGGCACAGATACGCAGTATTTT
TRBJ2-7 | TRBV5-3 | . | TRBD1 | CARSPTGGLYEQYF | TGTGCCAGAAGCCCGACAGGGGGCCTCTACGAGCAGTACTTC
TRBJ2-7 | TRBV11-2 | . | . | CASSSRISNEQYF | TGTGCCAGCAGCTCCCGAATAAGTAACGAGCAGTACTTC
TRBJ2-7 | TRBV4-2 | . | . | CASSQPISSYEQYF | TGTGCCAGCAGCCAGCCCATAAGCTCCTACGAGCAGTACTTC
TRBJ2-6 | TRBV11-2 | . | . | CASRGTGANVLTF | TGTGCCAGCAGGGGCACTGGGGCCAACGTCCTGACTTTC
TRBJ2-3 | TRBV6-6 | . | . | CASSYTQSTDTQYF | TGTGCCAGCAGTTACACACAGAGCACAGATACGCAGTATTTT
TRBJ2-7 | TRBV7-9 | . | . | CASSPPRSYEQYF | TGTGCCAGCAGCCCACCCAGATCCTACGAGCAGTACTTC
TRBJ2-5 | TRBV20-1 | . | . | CSASRRETQYF | TGCAGTGCTAGTCGAAGGGAGACCCAGTACTTC
TRBJ2-7 | TRBV27 | . | TRBD1 | CASSQQGASYEQYF | TGTGCCAGCAGCCAACAGGGGGCGTCCTACGAGCAGTACTTC
TRBJ2-7 | TRBV27 | . | TRBD2 | CASSFWGAGRGYEQYF | TGTGCCAGCAGTTTTTGGGGCGCCGGGAGGGGCTACGAGCAGTACTTC
TRBJ1-5 | TRBV27 | . | TRBD1 | CASSSHLPGQGRSNQPQHF | TGTGCCAGCAGTTCGCATCTTCCGGGACAGGGGAGGAGCAATCAGCCCCAGCATTTT
TRBJ1-2 | TRBV6-6 | . | . | CASSDGAVYGYTF | TGTGCCAGCAGTGACGGAGCCGTCTATGGCTACACCTTC
TRBJ2-1 | TRBV11-3 | once | . | CASSLTIGRPYNEQFF | TGTGCCAGCAGCTTAACTATAGGACGCCCCTACAATGAGCAGTTCTTC
TRBJ1-3 | TRBV2 | . | TRBD1 | CASSATPGGLSGNTIYF | TGTGCCAGCAGTGCGACGCCAGGGGGCCTCTCTGGAAACACCATATATTTT
TRBJ2-7 | TRBV4-1 | . | . | CASSQERGSYEQYF | TGCGCCAGCAGCCAAGAAAGGGGCTCCTACGAGCAGTACTTC
TRBJ2-7 | TRBV4-1 | . | TRBD2 | CASSQDSSGRSYEQYF | TGCGCCAGCAGCCAAGATAGTAGCGGGAGGTCCTACGAGCAGTACTTC